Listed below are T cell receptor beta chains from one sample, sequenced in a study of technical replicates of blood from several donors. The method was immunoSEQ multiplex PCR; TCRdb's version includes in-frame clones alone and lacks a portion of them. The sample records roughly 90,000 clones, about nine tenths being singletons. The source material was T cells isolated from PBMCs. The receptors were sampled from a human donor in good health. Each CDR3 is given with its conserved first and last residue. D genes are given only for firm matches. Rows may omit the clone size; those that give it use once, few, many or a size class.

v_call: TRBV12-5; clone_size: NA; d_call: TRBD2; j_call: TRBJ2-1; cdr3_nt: TGTGCTAGTGGTTTGGCCACGACTAGCGGGAGGGGTAATGAGCAGTTCTTC; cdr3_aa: CASGLATTSGRGNEQFF
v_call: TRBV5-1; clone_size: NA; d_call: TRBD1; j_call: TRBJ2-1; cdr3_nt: TGCGCCAGCAGCCGACGACCAAAGGGACAGGCCGACAATGAGCAGTTCTTC; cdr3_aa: CASSRRPKGQADNEQFF
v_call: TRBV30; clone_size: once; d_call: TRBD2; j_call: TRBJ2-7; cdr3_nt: TGTGCCTGGAGTCCGAGTCCTTGGAAGCGGGGGCCTAACAACTCCTACGAGCAGTACTTC; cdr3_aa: CAWSPSPWKRGPNNSYEQYF
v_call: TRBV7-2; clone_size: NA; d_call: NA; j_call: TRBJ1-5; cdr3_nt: TGTGCCAGCAGCTTAGAGGTGCGGGGGCCTCAGCCCCAGCATTTT; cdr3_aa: CASSLEVRGPQPQHF
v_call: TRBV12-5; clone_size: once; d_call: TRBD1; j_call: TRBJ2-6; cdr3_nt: TGTGCTAGTGGCCCCGGGACAGGGCTATCTGGGGCCAACGTCCTGACTTTC; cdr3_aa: CASGPGTGLSGANVLTF
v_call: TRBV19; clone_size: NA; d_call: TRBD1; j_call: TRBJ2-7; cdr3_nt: TGTGCCAGTAGCACCCGCCCGGGACAGGGTCCCCACGAGCAGTACTTC; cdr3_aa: CASSTRPGQGPHEQYF
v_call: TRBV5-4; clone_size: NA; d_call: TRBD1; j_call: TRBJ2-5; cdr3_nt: TGTGCCAGCAGCTTGAACGCAGGGGGTCAAGAGACCCAGTACTTC; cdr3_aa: CASSLNAGGQETQYF
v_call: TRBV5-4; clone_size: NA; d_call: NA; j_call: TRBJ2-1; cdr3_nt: TGTGCCAGCAGCTCGTCAGGGTACAATGAGCAGTTCTTC; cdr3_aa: CASSSSGYNEQFF
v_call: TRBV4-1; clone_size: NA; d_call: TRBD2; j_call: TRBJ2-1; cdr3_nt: TGCGCCAGCAGCCAAGGGACTAGCGCCTACAATGAGCAGTTCTTC; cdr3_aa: CASSQGTSAYNEQFF
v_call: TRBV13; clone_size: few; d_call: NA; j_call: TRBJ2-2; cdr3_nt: TGTGCCAGCAGCTTACATGAGGGAAACACCGGGGAGCTGTTTTTT; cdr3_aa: CASSLHEGNTGELFF
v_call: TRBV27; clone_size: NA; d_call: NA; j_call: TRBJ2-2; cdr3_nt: TGTGCCAGCAGTCCGTGGGGTCGGGACGGGGAGCTGTTTTTT; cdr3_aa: CASSPWGRDGELFF
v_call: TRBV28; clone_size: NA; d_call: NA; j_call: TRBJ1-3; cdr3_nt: TGTGCCAGCAGTTCGCTGAGCTCTGGAAACACCATATATTTT; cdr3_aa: CASSSLSSGNTIYF
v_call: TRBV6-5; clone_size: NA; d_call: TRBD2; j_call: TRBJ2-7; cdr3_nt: TGTGCCAGCAGGCGGACTAGTTCCGAGCAGTACTTC; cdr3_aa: CASRRTSSEQYF
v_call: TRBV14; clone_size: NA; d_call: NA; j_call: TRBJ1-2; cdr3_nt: TGTGCCAGCAGCCAAGAACGGTCTTCATATGGCTACACCTTC; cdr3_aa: CASSQERSSYGYTF
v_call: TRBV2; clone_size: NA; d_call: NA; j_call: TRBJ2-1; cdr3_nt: TGTGCCAGCTATGACGGGCAGGGGATATCAATATCCTACAATGAGCAGTTCTTC; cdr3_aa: CASYDGQGISISYNEQFF